This T cell receptor (beta chain) was profiled in a study of CD8 T cells in Susac syndrome. About 0.45 to 1 ug RNA was reverse transcribed with random hexamers. TCR beta CDR3 was amplified by immunoSEQ multiplex PCR. This amplification extended across 54 Vbeta and 13 Jbeta segments. TCRdb reprocessed the immunoSEQ multiplex PCR reads with MiXCR, giving one entry per CDR3 protein. Of approximately 230,000 distinct CDR3 sequences in the sample, approximately 92% were seen once. In this sample, this clonotype turned up once. The CDR3 sequence is 12 residues long. Germline V gives CDR1 DFQATT, CDR2 SNEGSKA (reference sequence). V was shortened by 6 bases and J by 4 bases, with 12 bases between the two germline ends.

The sequence came from a human donor with multiple sclerosis. Sequencing input: CD4+ T cells from PBMCs. The V and J genes are TRBV20-1 and TRBJ1-1; tentative D call: TRBD1 (5 bases). CDR3 region: CSAPDSPTEAFF. CDR3 in DNA: TGCAGTGCCCCAGACAGCCCCACTGAAGCTTTCTTT.